This TCR beta chain was retrieved from a study of vaccination effects on CD4 cells after COVID-19 (dated 2022 in TCRdb). As for the study more broadly: Post-vaccine samples across the study were collected a median of 72 days after the second dose, with a range of 14 to 241. SARS-CoV-2 spike-specific CD4+ TCR repertoires were compared before and after mRNA vaccination in COVID-19 convalescent patients and in infection-naive vaccine recipients. Altogether, around 9 COVID-19 convalescent patients and several SARS-CoV-2-naive healthy vaccine recipients made up the full study. Cultures from other donors in the study were sequenced using the Oncomine TCR Beta short-read assay on an Illumina iSeq 100.

This clone was detected only once. Its antigen is unknown. Base qualities are not recorded, but no much larger clone differs from it by a single base. Receptor amplification or capture employed the immunoSEQ multiplex PCR assay. DNA from the CD4+ T cells that had been cultured and isolated underwent TCR beta CDR3 sequencing. In the source study's methods: Non-productive TCR sequences were removed, reads were trimmed to the CDR3 region, and CDR3s of at least 7 amino acids were retained. The MANAFEST web app was used to identify antigen-specific clonotypes by comparing expansion in peptide wells with expansion in reference cultures. To be called positive, a clone needed expansion at FDR<0.05 compared with the reference and with all other wells, an odds ratio greater than 5, and a frequency greater than 0.1% in two replicate wells. Cross-reactive clonotypes were defined as significantly expanded in SARS-CoV-2 spike wells and in at least one common cold coronavirus spike condition. CDR3 similarity was assessed by Levenshtein distance with the stringdist R package, and unrooted trees were built with ape in R 3.6.1. TCRdb took over this immuneACCESS table, retaining in-frame rearrangements with V and J assigned. Such tables are incomplete; in checked studies, under half of the missing clones stem from an unresolved V gene, and the remainder is unexplained. V and J calls plus clone size are reproduced from that table; the DNA served to infer D and trimming. The sample table records tens of thousands of clones; around 81% of these occur just once. The biggest ten clones account for around 5.3% of the sample.

The ViraFEST assay stimulated PBMC with viral peptide pools and then used TCR sequencing to identify antigen-specific CD4+ T cell clonotypes by expansion. After approximately eleven days of culture, CD4+ T cells were isolated with the EasySep CD4+ T cell isolation kit. Each participant got two doses of an mRNA SARS-CoV-2 vaccine, either BNT162b2 or mRNA-1273. None of the healthy vaccine recipients had a prior SARS-CoV-2 infection, which was confirmed by nucleocapsid antibody tests that came back negative both before and after vaccination. Approximately 2 million PBMC per well were cultured in IMDM with about 4.8% human AB serum, 9 to 10 IU/ml IL-2 and gentamicin, plus 10 ug/ml peptides. On days 3 and 7, half of the culture medium was replaced with fresh IL-2-containing medium. Unless noted otherwise, every peptide stimulation condition was cultured in triplicate wells. PBMC were separated from whole blood using Ficoll-Paque Plus gradient centrifugation and were then either cryopreserved at -140C or used fresh. The overlapping peptide pools covered the spike proteins of SARS-CoV-2 and of the common cold coronaviruses HCoV-NL63, HCoV-OC43 and HCoV-229E. The QIAamp micro DNA kit was used to extract genomic DNA from the cultured CD4+ T cells.

Study-level results and caveats: In healthy vaccine recipients, vaccine-induced clones were almost all SARS-CoV-2 mono-reactive, with only 1 of 255 being cross-reactive with common cold coronaviruses. Clones induced by infection and clones induced by vaccination both contracted markedly at late timepoints after vaccination, which fits with T cell responses waning over time. Only a small number of convalescent patients were included, and no early post-infection timepoints were available, which limited the study.

Unmatched junction bases come to 19, with V trimmed by 4 bases and J by 0 bases. Per the germline V gene, SGHRS is the CDR1 and YFSETQ is the CDR2. Including cysteine and phenylalanine, the CDR3 has 21 amino acids. Only CDR3 DNA remains: 63 bases, in frame from the first base. The TCR comes from a human donor who received a COVID-19 vaccine. Some clones in this sample may be carry-over from other donors' samples. This receptor chain uses TRBV5-1 and TRBJ1-3; 10 central bases correspond to TRBD1. The sample here was CD4+ T cells from PBMCs cultured with SARS-CoV-2 spike peptides, taken after COVID-19 vaccination. Explained via the paper, the cell subset or site label denotes: SARS-CoV-2 spike overlapping peptide pool stimulation. The DNA sequence is TGCGCCAGCAGCCCCCGAGGTGGGACAGGGGCCCTGATCCTCTCTGGAAACACCATATATTTT. Its protein product is CASSPRGGTGALILSGNTIYF.